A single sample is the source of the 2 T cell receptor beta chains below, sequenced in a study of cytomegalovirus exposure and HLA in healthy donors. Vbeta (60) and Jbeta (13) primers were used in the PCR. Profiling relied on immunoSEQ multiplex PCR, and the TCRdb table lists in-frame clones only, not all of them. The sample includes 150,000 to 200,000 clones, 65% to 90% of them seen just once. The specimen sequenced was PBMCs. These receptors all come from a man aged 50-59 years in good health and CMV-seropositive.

The chain's CDR3 is CASSSIAGTGNQPQHF. CDR3 in DNA: TGTGCCAGCAGCTCCATAGCCGGGACAGGGAATCAGCCCCAGCATTTT. The chain carries TRBV5-5 and TRBJ1-5; TRBD1 matches at 9 bases. The CDR3 extends over 16 amino acids. Germline V gene sequence: CDR1 SGHKS, CDR2 YYEKEE (reference sequence). V lost 3 bases to trimming and J lost 4 bases; unmatched junction nucleotides: 8.

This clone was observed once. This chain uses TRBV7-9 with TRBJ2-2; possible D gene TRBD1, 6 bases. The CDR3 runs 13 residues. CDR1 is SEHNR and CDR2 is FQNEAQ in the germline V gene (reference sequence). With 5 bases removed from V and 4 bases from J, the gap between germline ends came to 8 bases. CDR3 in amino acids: CASSPRGTGELFF. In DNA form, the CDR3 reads TGTGCCAGCAGCCCCAGGGGCACCGGGGAGCTGTTTTTT.